A selection of T cell receptor beta chains follows, all from one sample in a study of shared clonotypes between healthy human individuals. TCRdb keeps only in-frame clones here, not all; method: immunoSEQ multiplex PCR. The data show about 1 million clones, about three quarters seen once. Specimen: memory CD4+ T cells sorted from blood. Source of these receptors: a man aged 18 to 29 in good health. The CDR3 runs from the conserved cysteine through the conserved F or W. D genes are given only for firm matches. Clone size is given for some rows only: seen once, a few or many times, or a class if the clone is expanded.

TRBV7-9	TRBJ1-4	NA	15	NA	TGTGCCAGCAGCCAGTGGGGGGCAACTAATGAAAAACTGTTTTTT	CASSQWGATNEKLFF
TRBV6-1	TRBJ1-2	NA	12	NA	TGTGCCAGCAGTGAGTACCTCCGGGACACCCACTTC	CASSEYLRDTHF
TRBV14	TRBJ2-7	NA	15	NA	TGTGCCAGCAGCCAAGGTGGGACCGCGTCCTACGAGCAGTACTTC	CASSQGGTASYEQYF
TRBV5-6	TRBJ2-7	few	15	TRBD1	TGTGCCAGCAGCCTCCCGACAGGGGGCCCCTACGAGCAGTACTTC	CASSLPTGGPYEQYF
TRBV5-1	TRBJ1-1	few	15	TRBD1	TGCGCCAGTGGGACAGGGAGTACATCGGGCACTGAAGCTTTCTTT	CASGTGSTSGTEAFF
TRBV14	TRBJ2-3	NA	17	TRBD2	TGTGCCAGCAGCCAACTAGCGGGGGGGGTCGACACAGATACGCAGTATTTT	CASSQLAGGVDTDTQYF
TRBV6-5	TRBJ1-1	once	13	NA	TGTGCCAGCAAGAGGGGGATGAACACTGAAGCTTTCTTT	CASKRGMNTEAFF
TRBV23-1	TRBJ1-2	few	13	NA	TGCGCCAGCACGCACGAAGGCCCCTATGGCTACACCTTC	CASTHEGPYGYTF
TRBV2	TRBJ2-7	NA	13	NA	TGTGCCAGCAGTGAAGGGTTCTCCTACGAGCAGTACTTC	CASSEGFSYEQYF
TRBV18	TRBJ2-3	NA	17	TRBD2	TGTGCCAGCTCACCACCGGTGGGAGGGCTTAGCACAGATACGCAGTATTTT	CASSPPVGGLSTDTQYF
TRBV4-1	TRBJ1-2	NA	13	NA	TGCGCCAGCAGTCCCCAGGGGTCCTATGGCTACACCTTC	CASSPQGSYGYTF
TRBV9	TRBJ2-3	once	15	NA	TGTGCCAGCAGCCTTGGGCGGAGCAGCACAGATACGCAGTATTTT	CASSLGRSSTDTQYF
TRBV5-1	TRBJ2-5	once	13	NA	TGCGCCAGCAGCCGGGCCCCGGGAGAGACCCAGTACTTC	CASSRAPGETQYF
TRBV2	TRBJ2-2	NA	14	TRBD2	TGTGCCAGCAGGGCAAGCGGGAGTGGAGGGGAGCTGTTTTTT	CASRASGSGGELFF
TRBV11-2	TRBJ2-3	NA	17	TRBD2	TGTGCCAGCAGCTTAGTCGGGCTAGCGGGAAACACAGATACGCAGTATTTT	CASSLVGLAGNTDTQYF
TRBV23-1	TRBJ2-7	NA	16	TRBD1	TGCGCCAGCAGTCATCACCCGGGACAGGAGACCTACGAGCAGTACTTC	CASSHHPGQETYEQYF
TRBV28	TRBJ1-3	NA	14	NA	TGTGCCAGCAGCCCGCCAGCCACTGGAAACACCATATATTTT	CASSPPATGNTIYF
TRBV7-2	TRBJ2-1	few	15	TRBD2	TGTGCCAGCAGCTTTTCAGCGGGGGGTTACAATGAGCAGTTCTTC	CASSFSAGGYNEQFF
TRBV4-1	TRBJ1-1	NA	17	TRBD1	TGCGCCAGCAGCCCCCCGGTTAACAGGGGCATGAACACTGAAGCTTTCTTT	CASSPPVNRGMNTEAFF
TRBV2	TRBJ1-5	few	15	NA	TGTGCCAGCAGTAGGAGGGAGTTTAGCAATCAGCCCCAGCATTTT	CASSRREFSNQPQHF
TRBV9	TRBJ2-7	NA	14	NA	TGTGCCAGCAGCGCCTACGACAGCAACTACGAGCAGTACTTC	CASSAYDSNYEQYF
TRBV5-4	TRBJ2-1	NA	16	TRBD2	TGTGCCAGCAGCCAACCACCTAGCGGGAGCTATAATGAGCAGTTCTTC	CASSQPPSGSYNEQFF
TRBV7-6	TRBJ1-2	NA	14	NA	TGTGCCAGCAGCTTAGGAGGGCGAGGGGAGGGCTACACCTTC	CASSLGGRGEGYTF
TRBV7-2	TRBJ1-4	NA	15	TRBD1	TGTGCCAGCAGGGAACAGGGGGCACCCAATGAAAAACTGTTTTTT	CASREQGAPNEKLFF
TRBV5-1	TRBJ1-2	NA	11	NA	TGCGCCAGCAGTGAGGACTATGGCTACACCTTC	CASSEDYGYTF
TRBV4-3	TRBJ2-1	few	13	NA	TGCGCCAGCAGCCTCTTTACGGCCGGTGAGCAGTTCTTC	CASSLFTAGEQFF
TRBV7-2	TRBJ1-1	NA	13	NA	TGTGCCAGCAGCTTAATCTCTCGGGGGGAAGCTTTCTTT	CASSLISRGEAFF
TRBV28	TRBJ1-5	NA	15	NA	TGTGCCAGCAGTTTAGCCGCGGGGCAAAATCAGCCCCAGCATTTT	CASSLAAGQNQPQHF
TRBV7-3	TRBJ2-1	many	14	NA	TGTGCCAGCAGCCCGAGGGGCAGGGTCGGTGAGCAGTTCTTC	CASSPRGRVGEQFF
TRBV29-1	TRBJ1-2	NA	12	NA	TGCAGCGTTCAGATTTCTAACTATGGCTACACCTTC	CSVQISNYGYTF
TRBV15	TRBJ2-3	NA	17	TRBD2	TGTGCCACCAGCAGAGAGAGACTAGCCACTAGCACAGATACGCAGTATTTT	CATSRERLATSTDTQYF
TRBV7-6	TRBJ2-3	NA	15	TRBD2	TGTGCCAGCACCGTAGCGGCGGGAGCTGGAGATACGCAGTATTTT	CASTVAAGAGDTQYF
TRBV2	TRBJ2-4	few	15	NA	TGTGCCAGCAGTGAAGTAGGGCAGGGGTTAGACATTCAGTACTTC	CASSEVGQGLDIQYF
TRBV6-1	TRBJ1-5	NA	15	TRBD1	TGTGCCACAGGCCCCGGGGACAGCCCGAATCAGCCCCAGCATTTT	CATGPGDSPNQPQHF
TRBV27	TRBJ2-1	NA	13	NA	TGTGCCAGCAGTTCCACTCCCTACAATGAGCAGTTCTTC	CASSSTPYNEQFF
TRBV6-1	TRBJ2-3	NA	15	TRBD2	TGTGCCAGCAGGCAGACTAGCGTCAGCACAGATACGCAGTATTTT	CASRQTSVSTDTQYF
TRBV4-1	TRBJ1-2	NA	13	TRBD1	TGCGCCAGCAGCCACGACAGGGCCTATGGCTACACCTTC	CASSHDRAYGYTF
TRBV30	TRBJ2-6	NA	13	NA	TGTGCCTGGAGTCAGGAGGGGGCTTTTGTCCTGACTTTC	CAWSQEGAFVLTF
TRBV11-3	TRBJ2-2	few	15	TRBD2	TGTGCCAGCAGCCTAGCGGGAGAATACACCGGGGAGCTGTTTTTT	CASSLAGEYTGELFF
TRBV14	TRBJ1-2	few	13	TRBD1	TGTGCACGTCGGGACAGTTATTTCTATGGCTACACCTTC	CARRDSYFYGYTF
TRBV30	TRBJ2-2	NA	14	TRBD1	TGTGCCTGGAGTGTAAGGGGGCAGAGCGGGGAGCTGTTTTTT	CAWSVRGQSGELFF
TRBV2	TRBJ2-5	NA	15	TRBD2	TGTGCCAGCAGTGGGATAGCGGGAGGAGGTGAGACCCAGTACTTC	CASSGIAGGGETQYF
TRBV19	TRBJ1-2	NA	13	NA	TGTGCCAGTTGGGACCATCTCATCTATGGCTACACCTTC	CASWDHLIYGYTF
TRBV6-1	TRBJ2-2	once	13	NA	TGTGCCAGCAGCGAACAGGGCACCGGGGAGCTGTTTTTT	CASSEQGTGELFF
TRBV7-2	TRBJ2-3	NA	15	NA	TGTGCCAGCAGCCCGTCTAGGAGAAGCACAGATACGCAGTATTTT	CASSPSRRSTDTQYF
TRBV4-1	TRBJ2-1	NA	17	NA	TGCGCCAGCAGCCAGGCGACGGGGGGCGTGGGAATTAGTGAGCAGTTCTTC	CASSQATGGVGISEQFF
TRBV7-9	TRBJ2-1	NA	17	NA	TGTGCCAGCAGCCCCTCCCTCGGGACTTCCAGCCCCTTTGAGCAGTTCTTC	CASSPSLGTSSPFEQFF
TRBV2	TRBJ1-4	NA	13	TRBD1	TGTGCCAGCAGGAGCGAAAGGGACAGTGGGAAGCTTTTT	CASRSERDSGKLF
TRBV5-1	TRBJ2-7	NA	16	TRBD1	TGCGCCAGCAGCTTGGTAAGGACAGGGCCATCTCGTGAGCAGTACTTC	CASSLVRTGPSREQYF
TRBV7-9	TRBJ1-6	NA	14	NA	TGTGCCAGCAGCTTAGTCGTCAGTAATTCACCCCTCCACTTT	CASSLVVSNSPLHF
TRBV19	TRBJ2-5	NA	13	TRBD1	TGTGCCAGTAGTGAACACAGGGGTTCTGACCAGTACTTC	CASSEHRGSDQYF
TRBV4-1	TRBJ1-1	NA	16	NA	TGCGCCAGCAGCCACCCGTGGCCCGGCATGAACACTGAAGCTTTCTTT	CASSHPWPGMNTEAFF
TRBV6-6	TRBJ2-7	NA	11	NA	TGTGCCAGCAGTTCACTCAACGAGCAGTACTTC	CASSSLNEQYF
TRBV5-1	TRBJ2-7	NA	13	NA	TGCGCCAGCAGCTTAGACAATGCCTACGAGCAGTACTTC	CASSLDNAYEQYF
TRBV6-1	TRBJ2-7	NA	15	TRBD1	TGTGCCAGCAGTGAAGGACAGGGGCAGTACTACGAGCAGTACTTC	CASSEGQGQYYEQYF
TRBV13	TRBJ2-1	NA	15	TRBD2	TGTGCCAGCAGCTTAGCAGCTAGCGGATACAATGAGCAGTTCTTC	CASSLAASGYNEQFF
TRBV5-1	TRBJ2-5	NA	14	NA	TGCGCCAGCAACGAGGCGGGGGCACAAGAGACCCAGTACTTC	CASNEAGAQETQYF
TRBV7-9	TRBJ1-5	few	14	NA	TGTGCCAGCAGTGCCGGGAAGGGCAATCAGCCCCAGCATTTT	CASSAGKGNQPQHF